This T cell receptor beta chain comes out of a study of cytomegalovirus exposure and HLA in healthy donors. Sequencing used immunoSEQ multiplex PCR; TCRdb keeps in-frame clones, though not all of them. The sample shows about 170,000 clones, roughly 90% of them seen only once. The V gene's germline CDR1 is SQVTM and CDR2 ANQGSEA. The CDR3 is 13 amino acids. Trimming stripped 5 bases from V and 10 bases from J, with 20 bases between. The chain combines TRBV29-1 with TRBJ2-5, with D possibly being TRBD1 or TRBD2 (6 bases each). The sequencing sample was made of PBMCs. This TCR came from a woman aged 25 to 39 in good health and CMV-seronegative. The CDR3 nucleotides read TGCAGCGTTCGGGGGCAGAACGTGTTAGGCCAGTACTTC. Protein: CSVRGQNVLGQYF.